Sequencing of this T cell receptor beta chain was carried out in a study of metastatic and nonmetastatic thyroid tumors. General study findings and limits: It was reported that TCR beta diversity was significantly higher in malignant thyroid tumors than benign nodules, in blood and tumor.

There were no patients who had received any treatment before thyroid surgery. TCRdb re-clonotyped the PCR reads via MiXCR. The sample lists roughly 23,000 clones; 20% to 25% were seen once. V trimming: 6 bases; J trimming: 2 bases; junction bases outside the gene matches: 16. In germline, CDR1 is SGHAT, CDR2 FQNNGV. The CDR3 spans 18 residues. This clone was detected a few times. Its antigen is undetermined. Sequencing input: blood. This clonotype originated in a male donor with papillary thyroid cancer or a benign thyroid nodule (not recorded which). Some clones in this sample may be carry-over from other donors' samples. The chain uses TRBV11-2 and TRBJ1-2; the match to TRBD1 covers 9 bases. The DNA for the CDR3 is TGTGCCAGCAGTGATGTGGACAGGGGAGCGGTCCCGAACTATGGCTACACCTTC. Its protein is CASSDVDRGAVPNYGYTF.